Described below is a single TCR beta chain sequence and its context. These data belong to a study of naive and memory T cell subsets. The beta constant-region primer was an equimolar mix of two oligonucleotides covering TRBC1 and TRBC2. MiXCR was run by TCRdb on the UMI-ligation and nested PCR reads, yielding one entry per CDR3 protein. The sample lists 3,000 or so distinct CDR3 sequences, 7.3% occurring once. After the first PCR, alpha and beta chain libraries were processed separately. Germline-derived CDR1 and CDR2 are SEHNR and FQNEAQ (reference sequence). This CDR3 has 18 amino acids. V shed 3 bases and J shed 3 bases, with 22 bases lying between them.

The sequence was obtained from a human donor in good health. The source material was effector memory CD8+ T cells from blood. Subset: effector memory, CD45RA- CD27-. The rearrangement links TRBV7-9 to TRBJ2-3, with D possibly matching TRBD2 (6 bases). In nucleotides, the CDR3 is TGTGCCAGCAGCTTTTTTCCGCGAGAGGCGGGGAGAACAGATACGCAGTATTTT. It is translated as CASSFFPREAGRTDTQYF.